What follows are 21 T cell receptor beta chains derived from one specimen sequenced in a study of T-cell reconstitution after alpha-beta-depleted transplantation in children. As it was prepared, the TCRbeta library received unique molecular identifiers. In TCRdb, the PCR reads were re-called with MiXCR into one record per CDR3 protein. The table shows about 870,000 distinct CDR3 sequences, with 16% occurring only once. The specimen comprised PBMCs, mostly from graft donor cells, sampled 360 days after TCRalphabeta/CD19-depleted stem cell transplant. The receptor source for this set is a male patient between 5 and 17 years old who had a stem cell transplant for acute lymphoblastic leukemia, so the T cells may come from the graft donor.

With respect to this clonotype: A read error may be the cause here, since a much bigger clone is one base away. This CDR3 reads CAGSDSDRPGEYF. Here the CDR3 DNA reads TGTGCCGGCAGTGACTCAGACCGCCCTGGAGAGTACTTC. The chain links TRBV25-1 to TRBJ2-7; no definite D call. Germline V gene sequence: CDR1 MGHDK, CDR2 SYGVNS. The CDR3 consists of 13 residues.

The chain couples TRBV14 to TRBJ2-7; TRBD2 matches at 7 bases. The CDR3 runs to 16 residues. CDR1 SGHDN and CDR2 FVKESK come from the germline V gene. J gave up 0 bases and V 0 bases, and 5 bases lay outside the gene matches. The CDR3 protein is CASSQDWLAASYEQYF. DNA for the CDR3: TGTGCCAGCAGCCAAGATTGGCTAGCGGCCTCCTACGAGCAGTACTTC.

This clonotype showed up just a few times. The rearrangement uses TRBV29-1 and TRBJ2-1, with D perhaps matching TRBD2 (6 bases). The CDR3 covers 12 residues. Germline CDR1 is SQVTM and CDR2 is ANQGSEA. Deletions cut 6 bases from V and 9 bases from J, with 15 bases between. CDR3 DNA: TGCAGCGTCGACCGGGACTTCGGTGAGCAGTTCTTC. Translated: CSVDRDFGEQFF.

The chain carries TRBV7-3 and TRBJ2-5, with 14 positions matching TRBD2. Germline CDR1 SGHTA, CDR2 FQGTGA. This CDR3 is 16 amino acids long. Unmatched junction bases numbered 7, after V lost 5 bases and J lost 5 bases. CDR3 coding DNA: TGTGCCAGCAGCCAAGGACTAGCGGGAGGAAGGGAGACCCAGTACTTC. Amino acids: CASSQGLAGGRETQYF.

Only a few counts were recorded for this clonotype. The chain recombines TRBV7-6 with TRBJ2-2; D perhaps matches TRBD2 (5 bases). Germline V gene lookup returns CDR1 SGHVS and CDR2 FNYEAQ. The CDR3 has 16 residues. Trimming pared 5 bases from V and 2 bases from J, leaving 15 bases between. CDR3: CASSLGSGINTGELFF. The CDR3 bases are TGTGCCAGCAGCCTTGGGTCGGGGATAAACACCGGGGAGCTGTTTTTT.

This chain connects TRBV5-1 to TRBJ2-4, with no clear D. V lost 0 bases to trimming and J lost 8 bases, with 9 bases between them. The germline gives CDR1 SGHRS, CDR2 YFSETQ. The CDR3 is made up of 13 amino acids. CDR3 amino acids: CASSLAWGYIQYF. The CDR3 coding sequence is TGCGCCAGCAGCTTGGCCTGGGGTTACATTCAGTACTTC.

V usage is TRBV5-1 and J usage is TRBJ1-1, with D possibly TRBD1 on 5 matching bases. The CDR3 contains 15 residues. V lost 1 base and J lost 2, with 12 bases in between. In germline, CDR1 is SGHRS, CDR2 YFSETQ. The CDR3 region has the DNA TGCGCCAGCAGCTTGCTTGACAGCGCTAACACTGAAGCTTTCTTT. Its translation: CASSLLDSANTEAFF.

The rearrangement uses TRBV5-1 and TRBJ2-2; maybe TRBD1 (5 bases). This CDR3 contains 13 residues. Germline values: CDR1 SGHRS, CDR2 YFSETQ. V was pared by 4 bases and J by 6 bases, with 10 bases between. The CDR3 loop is CASSSRESGELFF. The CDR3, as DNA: TGCGCCAGCAGCAGCAGGGAATCCGGGGAGCTGTTTTTT.

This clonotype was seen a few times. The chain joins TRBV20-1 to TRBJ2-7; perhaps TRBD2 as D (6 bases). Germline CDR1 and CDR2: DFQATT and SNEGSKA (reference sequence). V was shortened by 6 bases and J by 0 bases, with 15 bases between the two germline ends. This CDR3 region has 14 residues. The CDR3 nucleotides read TGCAGTGCGGGCCCAGCGGGCTCCTCCTACGAGCAGTACTTC. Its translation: CSAGPAGSSYEQYF.

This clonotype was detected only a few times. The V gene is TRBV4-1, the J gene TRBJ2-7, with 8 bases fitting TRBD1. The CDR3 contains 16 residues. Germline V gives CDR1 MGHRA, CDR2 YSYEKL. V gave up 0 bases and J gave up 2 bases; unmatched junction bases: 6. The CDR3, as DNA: TGCGCCAGCAGCCAAGATCTGGGGACAGGAGCCTACGAGCAGTACTTC. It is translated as CASSQDLGTGAYEQYF.

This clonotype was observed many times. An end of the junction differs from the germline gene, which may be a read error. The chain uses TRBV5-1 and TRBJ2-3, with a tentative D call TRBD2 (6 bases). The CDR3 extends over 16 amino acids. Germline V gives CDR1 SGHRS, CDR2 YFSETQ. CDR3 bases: TGTGCCAGCAGCCTGGGGTTAGCGGATAGCACAGATACGCAGTATTTT. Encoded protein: CASSLGLADSTDTQYF.

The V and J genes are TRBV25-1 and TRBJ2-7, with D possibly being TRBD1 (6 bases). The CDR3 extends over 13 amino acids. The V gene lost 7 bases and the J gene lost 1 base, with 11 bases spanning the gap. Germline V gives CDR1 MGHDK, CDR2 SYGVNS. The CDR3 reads CASTPGVSYEQYF. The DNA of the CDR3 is TGTGCCAGCACGCCAGGGGTGTCCTACGAGCAGTACTTC.

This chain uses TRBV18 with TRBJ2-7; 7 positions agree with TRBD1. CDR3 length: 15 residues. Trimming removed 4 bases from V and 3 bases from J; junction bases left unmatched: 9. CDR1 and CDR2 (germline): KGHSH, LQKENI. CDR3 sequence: CASSLDRAGNYEQYF. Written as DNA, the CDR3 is TGTGCCAGCTCACTCGACAGGGCAGGGAACTACGAGCAGTACTTC.

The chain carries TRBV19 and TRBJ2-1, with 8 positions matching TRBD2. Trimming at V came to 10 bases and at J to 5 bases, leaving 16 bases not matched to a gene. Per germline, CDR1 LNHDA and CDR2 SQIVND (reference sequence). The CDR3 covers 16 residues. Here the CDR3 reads CATVSPIGRADNEQFF. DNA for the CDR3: TGTGCCACTGTCTCCCCAATCGGGAGGGCCGACAATGAGCAGTTCTTC.

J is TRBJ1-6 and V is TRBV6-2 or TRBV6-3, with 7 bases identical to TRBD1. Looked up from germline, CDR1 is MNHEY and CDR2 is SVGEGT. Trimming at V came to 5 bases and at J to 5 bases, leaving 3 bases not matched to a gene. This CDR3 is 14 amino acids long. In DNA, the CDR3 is TGTGCCAGCAGTAACAGGGGAGATAATTCACCCCTCCACTTT. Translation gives CASSNRGDNSPLHF.

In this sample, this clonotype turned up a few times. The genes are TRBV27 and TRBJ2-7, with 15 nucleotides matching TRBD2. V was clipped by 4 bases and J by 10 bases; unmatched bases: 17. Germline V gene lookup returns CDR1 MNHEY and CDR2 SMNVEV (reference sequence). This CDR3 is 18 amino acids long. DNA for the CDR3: TGTGCCAGCAGTTCACTAGGACTAGCGGGAGGGCCGGGATCGTCCCAGTACTTC. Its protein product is CASSSLGLAGGPGSSQYF.

The CDR3 DNA is TGTGCCAGCAGTGAGGGGAGTCCAGGTACCGGGGAGCTGTTTTTT. Protein sequence: CASSEGSPGTGELFF. This rearrangement joins TRBV12-3 or TRBV12-4 to TRBJ2-2, with D perhaps TRBD1 or TRBD2 (5 bases each). This CDR3 has 15 amino acids. The V gene lost 5 bases and the J gene lost 5 bases, with 15 bases spanning the gap.

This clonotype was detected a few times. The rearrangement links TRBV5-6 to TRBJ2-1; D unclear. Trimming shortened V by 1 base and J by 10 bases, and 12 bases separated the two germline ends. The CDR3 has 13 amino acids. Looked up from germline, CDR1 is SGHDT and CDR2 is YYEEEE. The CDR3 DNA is TGTGCCAGCAGCTTGCTTTCTTTGGTCGAGCAGTTCTTC. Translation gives CASSLLSLVEQFF.

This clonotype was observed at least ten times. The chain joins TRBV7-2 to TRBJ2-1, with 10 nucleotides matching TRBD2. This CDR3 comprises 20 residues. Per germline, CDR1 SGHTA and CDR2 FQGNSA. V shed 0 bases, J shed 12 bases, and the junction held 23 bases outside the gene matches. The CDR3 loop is CASSLAAGGRTSGLFPVQFF. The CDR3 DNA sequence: TGTGCCAGCAGCTTAGCAGCAGGGGGCCGGACTAGCGGTTTATTTCCAGTGCAGTTCTTC.

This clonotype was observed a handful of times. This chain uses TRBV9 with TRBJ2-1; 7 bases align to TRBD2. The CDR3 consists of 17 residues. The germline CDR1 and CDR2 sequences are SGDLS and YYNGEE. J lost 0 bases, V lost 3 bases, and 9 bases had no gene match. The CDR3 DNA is TGTGCCAGCAGCGCCGATAGCGGGTCCAGCTCCTACAATGAGCAGTTCTTC. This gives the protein CASSADSGSSSYNEQFF.

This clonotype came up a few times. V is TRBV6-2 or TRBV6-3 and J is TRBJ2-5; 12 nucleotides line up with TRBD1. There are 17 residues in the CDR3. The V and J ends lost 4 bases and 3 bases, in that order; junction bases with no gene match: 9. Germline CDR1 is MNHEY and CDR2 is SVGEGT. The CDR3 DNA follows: TGTGCCAGCAGTTTGGGGACAGGGGGCATAACGGAAGAGACCCAGTACTTC. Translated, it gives CASSLGTGGITEETQYF.